Below are 7 T cell receptor beta chains sequenced from a single sample in a study of CD8 T cells in Susac syndrome (dated by TCRdb to between 2018 and 2020). Preparation of the library involved the immunoSEQ multiplex PCR assay. RNA was extracted using the RNeasy kit, and roughly 0.5 to 1 ug of the RNA was reverse transcribed with random hexamers. TCRdb ran its own pipeline on the public reads, namely fastp trimming at Q25 and MiXCR clone calling, and kept in-frame beta chains. Every distinct CDR3 protein forms one entry, paired with its most common genes and DNA. In all, the sample holds over 150,000 distinct CDR3 sequences, and about 96% of those were seen once. The top ten clonotypes cover 0.093% of the sample. Sequenced: CD4+ T cells from PBMCs. These TCRs come from a human donor with multiple sclerosis.

The V gene is TRBV9, the J gene TRBJ1-6; no reliable D call. V was clipped by 2 bases and J by 10 bases, with 10 bases between them. Per the germline V gene, CDR1 is SGDLS and CDR2 is YYNGEE. The CDR3 covers 13 residues. CDR3 amino acids: CASSVGSGSPLHF. CDR3 in DNA: TGTGCCAGCAGCGTTGGCAGTGGATCACCCCTCCACTTT.

This chain links TRBV18 with TRBJ2-1; D unclear. This CDR3 is built from 14 residues. Germline V CDR1 and CDR2: KGHSH, LQKENI. Trimming removed 6 bases at V and 7 bases at J, with 16 bases between. The CDR3 spells CASSPGEPSNEQFF. The CDR3 coding sequence is TGTGCCAGCTCCCCAGGAGAGCCGAGTAATGAGCAGTTCTTC.

The sample holds one count of this clonotype. The V and J genes are TRBV3-1 and TRBJ2-2, with D perhaps TRBD2 (5 bases). Germline V gives CDR1 LGHDT, CDR2 YNNKEL (reference sequence). The V end was cut by 3 bases, the J end by 6 bases, with 14 bases between. This CDR3 region has 15 residues. The CDR3 DNA follows: TGTGCCAGCAGCCATCCCGGGAACCGGGCCGGGGAGCTGTTTTTT. Encoded protein: CASSHPGNRAGELFF.

The chain is built from TRBV12-3 or TRBV12-4 and TRBJ2-1; D gene ambiguous. V was trimmed by 3 bases and J by 6 bases, leaving 3 bases between them. The CDR3 totals 11 residues. This CDR3 reads CASSFANEQFF. The CDR3 region has the DNA TGTGCCAGCAGTTTTGCCAATGAGCAGTTCTTC.

The chain is built from TRBV5-4 and TRBJ2-1; 8 bases map to TRBD1. J gave up 0 bases and V 0 bases, and 5 bases lay outside the gene matches. The length of the CDR3 is 17 residues. The germline gives CDR1 SGHNT, CDR2 YYREEE (reference sequence). The CDR3 DNA sequence: TGTGCCAGCAGCTTGGGGGACAGGCGGAGCTCCTACAATGAGCAGTTCTTC. Translation gives CASSLGDRRSSYNEQFF.

The rearrangement links TRBV15 to TRBJ1-2, with no clear D. The germline V gene has CDR1 LNHNV and CDR2 YYDKDF (reference sequence). This CDR3 is built from 15 residues. V lost 0 bases to trimming and J lost 10 bases, with 18 bases between them. CDR3 in amino acids: CATSRDIGQLDDYTF. In DNA, the CDR3 is TGTGCCACCAGCAGAGATATCGGCCAATTGGACGACTACACCTTC.

The rearrangement links TRBV19 to TRBJ2-1, with D possibly TRBD1 on 6 matching bases. The CDR3 has 16 residues. V dropped 4 bases and J dropped 0 bases, with 13 bases sitting between them. Germline CDR1 and CDR2: LNHDA and SQIVND (reference sequence). In DNA form, the CDR3 reads TGTGCCAGTAGTACCCAGGGGTTTCTCTCCTACAATGAGCAGTTCTTC. Amino acid sequence: CASSTQGFLSYNEQFF.